The present T cell receptor (beta chain) was sequenced within a study of T-cell reconstitution after alpha-beta-depleted transplantation in children. Regarding the study as a whole: Surviving recipient cells, namely T cells and thymic progenitors, were the source of high day-60 TCRbeta diversity in some patients.

This clonotype was seen only a few times. Its antigen remains unknown. Unique molecular identifiers were used in preparing the TCRbeta library. TCRdb passed the PCR reads through MiXCR, listing each CDR3 protein once. This table has 200,000 or so distinct CDR3 sequences, about 6% appearing once. The CDR3 length is 14 residues. Per the germline V gene, CDR1 is SGHTA and CDR2 is FQGTGA. V was pared by 2 bases and J by 5 bases, with 13 bases between. This chain connects TRBV7-3 to TRBJ2-7; tentatively, D is TRBD1 or TRBD2 (5 bases each). The material was PBMCs, obtained before TCRalphabeta/CD19-depleted stem cell transplant. The receptor comes from a girl less than two years old with combined immunodeficiency, due to receive a stem cell transplant. The CDR3 region has the DNA TGTGCCAGCAGCTTAGGACGCAGGGACCACGAGCAGTACTTC. It yields the protein CASSLGRRDHEQYF. The whole variable domain, remainder taken from reference TRBV7-3 and TRBJ2-7, is GAGVSQTPSNKVTEKGKYVELRCDPISGHTALYWYRQSLGQGPEFLIYFQGTGAADDSGLPNDRFFAVRPEGSVSTLKIQRTERGDSAVYLCASSLGRRDHEQYFGPGTRLTVT.